This record concerns one T cell receptor beta chain sequence. The data originate from a study of T cell responses to AZD1222 COVID-19 vaccine. Data came from immunoSEQ multiplex PCR; TCRdb stores just in-frame clones and leaves some out. The profile shows about 140,000 clones, around 89% of them singletons. Trimming removed 0 bases from V and 2 bases from J, with 9 bases in between. Looked up from germline, CDR1 is LNHDA and CDR2 is SQIVND (reference sequence). The CDR3 is 15 residues long. Source: peripheral blood, taken on day 0 of AZD1222 vaccination. This chain uses TRBV19 with TRBJ2-3; D gene unclear. The sequence came from an adult in good health. CDR3 sequence reads: CASSIDLVVTDTQYF. In nucleotides, the CDR3 is TGTGCCAGTAGTATAGATCTCGTTGTCACAGATACGCAGTATTTT.